A single sample is the source of the 9 T cell receptor beta chains below, sequenced in a study of T cells in Graves' hyperthyroidism and ophthalmopathy. Using RNA transcripts as the source, TCR beta CDR3 regions were amplified. Researchers ran a first-round RT-PCR on the TCR CDR3 using the HTBI primer set. TCRdb analysed the multiplex PCR reads with MiXCR anew, one entry per CDR3 protein. Of 300,000 to 400,000 distinct CDR3 sequences in the sample, around a sixth were seen once. Sequences were obtained from blood. The source is a woman aged 45-65 years with Graves' hyperthyroidism.

This clonotype occurred many times. The chain joins TRBV11-3 to TRBJ1-2; 8 bases align to TRBD1. Germline CDR1 reads SGHNT; CDR2 reads YENEEA. The CDR3 has 15 amino acids. After removal of 6 bases from V and 4 bases from J, the junction contained 10 bases not matched to a gene. CDR3 nucleotides: TGTGCCAGCAGTTGGAGAGGGACAGGAGTCTATGGCTACACCTTC. This codes for CASSWRGTGVYGYTF.

This clonotype came up many times. In DNA form, the CDR3 reads TGTGCCAGCAGCCCAACCGGCCAAGCGGGAGGGTTCTATGAGCAGTTCTTC. Translation gives CASSPTGQAGGFYEQFF. V is TRBV6-1 and J is TRBJ2-1, with 10 bases lining up with TRBD2. The germline gives CDR1 MNHNS, CDR2 SASEGT. V dropped 6 bases and J dropped 8; count of bases not matched to a gene: 16. The CDR3 extends over 17 amino acids.

V is TRBV7-8 and J is TRBJ1-5, with D possibly matching TRBD1 (6 bases). V was cut by 5 bases and J by 3 bases, with 20 bases left in between. Per germline, CDR1 SGHVS and CDR2 FQNEAQ. This CDR3 region has 17 residues. CDR3 sequence (DNA): TGTGCCAGCAGCCCTGGGGACACCGACGTCCCCAATCAGCCCCAGCATTTT. Residues: CASSPGDTDVPNQPQHF.

This clonotype has more than one count but fewer than ten. The gene calls are TRBV6-1 and TRBJ1-2; no definite D call. The CDR3 is 14 residues long. In germline, CDR1 is MNHNS, CDR2 SASEGT. The V and J ends lost 0 bases and 4 bases respectively, with 9 bases between them. This CDR3 reads CASSEAGGFYGYTF. The CDR3 region has the DNA TGTGCCAGCAGTGAAGCGGGAGGATTCTATGGCTACACCTTC.

This chain uses TRBV18 with TRBJ1-5; a possible D gene is TRBD1 (5 bases). The CDR3 extends over 16 amino acids. V was cut by 3 bases and J by 4 bases, with 16 bases left in between. Germline V gives CDR1 KGHSH, CDR2 LQKENI. The DNA for the CDR3 is TGTGCCAGCTCACCCCAGGAAGGGACGGGAAATCAGCCCCAGCATTTT. Encoded protein: CASSPQEGTGNQPQHF.

This chain connects TRBV20-1 to TRBJ2-1; D remains unclear. V lost 7 bases and J 0 bases, leaving 13 bases between the germline ends. Per the germline V gene, CDR1 is DFQATT and CDR2 is SNEGSKA (reference sequence). The CDR3 is 14 residues long. DNA of the CDR3: TGCAGTGACCCGACGGGCAGCTCCTACAATGAGCAGTTCTTC. Its translation: CSDPTGSSYNEQFF.

This clonotype has a count of ten or more. V usage is TRBV3-1 and J usage is TRBJ1-3; D call uncertain. V was shortened by 1 base and J by 1 base, with 5 bases between the two germline ends. CDR3 length equals 14 residues. Germline loops: CDR1 LGHDT, CDR2 YNNKEL (reference sequence). The CDR3 sequence is CASSQGGSGNTIYF. Here the CDR3 DNA reads TGTGCCAGCAGCCAAGGAGGATCTGGAAACACCATATATTTT.

The J gene is TRBJ1-1, the V gene TRBV5-4; D is possibly TRBD1 (6 bases). Germline lookup yields CDR1 SGHNT and CDR2 YYREEE (reference sequence). The ends were cut back, 0 bases at V and 3 bases at J, with 12 bases in the middle. CDR3 length equals 15 residues. CDR3 in DNA: TGTGCCAGCAGCTTGGTAGGCAGGGGTCACACTGAAGCTTTCTTT. This encodes CASSLVGRGHTEAFF.

This clonotype was seen many times. This chain connects TRBV28 to TRBJ1-1, with D possibly TRBD1 on 5 matching bases. The germline V gene encodes CDR1 MDHEN and CDR2 SYDVKM. V lost 8 bases, J lost 6 bases, and 19 bases lay in between. The CDR3 covers 14 residues. The CDR3 loop is CASDPAGWFPEAFF. The CDR3 DNA follows: TGTGCCAGCGATCCGGCAGGGTGGTTTCCTGAAGCTTTCTTT.